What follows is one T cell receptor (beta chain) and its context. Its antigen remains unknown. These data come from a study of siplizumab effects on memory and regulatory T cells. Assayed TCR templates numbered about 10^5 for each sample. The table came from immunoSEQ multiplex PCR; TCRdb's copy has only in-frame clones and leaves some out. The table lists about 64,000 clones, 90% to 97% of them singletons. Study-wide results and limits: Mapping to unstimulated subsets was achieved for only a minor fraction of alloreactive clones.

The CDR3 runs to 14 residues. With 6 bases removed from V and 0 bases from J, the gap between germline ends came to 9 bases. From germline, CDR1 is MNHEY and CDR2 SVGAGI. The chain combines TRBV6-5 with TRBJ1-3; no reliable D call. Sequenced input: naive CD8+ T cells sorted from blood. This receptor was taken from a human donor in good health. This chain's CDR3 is CASRGTSSGNTIYF. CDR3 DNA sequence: TGTGCCAGCAGGGGCACAAGCTCTGGAAACACCATATATTTT.